This T cell receptor (beta chain) appears in the sequencing data of a study of cytomegalovirus exposure and HLA in healthy donors (dated by TCRdb to about 2017). Turning to the overall study: According to a later analysis, one platform produced both the roughly 110 validation repertoires and the 666 repertoires of the first cohort. The study aimed to test whether cataloging public T cell receptors could reveal signatures of past pathogen exposure. Along with the roughly 700-subject first cohort, a separate validation cohort of over 90 different subjects was used. To predict cytomegalovirus infection status, the study brought together high-throughput TCR immunosequencing, statistical association of individual TCRs with disease status, and machine learning. The research as a whole found: In vitro tests confirmed that three of the cytomegalovirus-associated TCR beta chains recognize cytomegalovirus antigens. In both the original and validation cohorts, the classifier was reported to diagnose cytomegalovirus status with high specificity and sensitivity. The authors suggested that the approach could potentially be generalized to other disease states and immunological phenotypes. A later analysis lacked HLA typing for the validation cohort, so it scored co-occurrence in that cohort across all 120 repertoires. Subsequent analysis determined that TCRs grouped into clusters in the first cohort also showed a tendency toward co-occurrence across the 90 to 150 validation repertoires, and about 94% of cluster scores exceeded 0. Most TCR sequences were seen in very few donors, while some public TCRs were found in many individuals. A total of roughly 160 TCR beta chains were listed by the study as associated with cytomegalovirus.

A word on this clone: Its antigen remains unidentified. Per-nucleotide qualities are absent, and no much larger clonotype sits a single base away.

To prepare the library, the immunoSEQ multiplex PCR assay was applied. For the original study's pipeline: To diagnose cytomegalovirus status from the catalog of TCR beta chain sequences, a statistical classification framework was built. Sourced from immuneACCESS, this table was stored by TCRdb with only in-frame sequences that have V and J called. A share of the clones is absent; for the studies checked, an unresolved V gene accounts for under half, and the remainder has no known explanation. V and J calls and clone size come straight from that table; D and trimming were deduced from the DNA. This sample holds about 250,000 clones; less than 90% were observed only once. The biggest ten clones account for about 12% of the sample. The donors belonged to the validation cohort of about 120 subjects, which was separate from the approximately 700-subject first cohort. The germline V gene encodes CDR1 SGHNT and CDR2 YYREEE (reference sequence). The CDR3 measures 15 amino acids from cysteine to phenylalanine. Here the CDR3 DNA is all that survives: 45 bases in frame from base 1. The junction shows trimming of 0 bases on V and 8 bases on J, plus 18 bases between the germline ends.

This clonotype was obtained from a man younger than 30 in good health and CMV-seropositive. The chain links TRBV5-4 with TRBJ2-7; the D segment might be TRBD1 or TRBD2, since each matches 5 bases. Input material: PBMCs. Read as DNA, the sequence is TGTGCCAGCAGCTTGGGGGTCGGGACCACGCTCAAGCAGTACTTC. The translation is CASSLGVGTTLKQYF. The variable domain in full, with residues beyond the CDR3 obtained from the reference TRBV5-4 and TRBJ2-7 genes, is ETGVTQSPTHLIKTRGQQVTLRCSSQSGHNTVSWYQQALGQGPQFIFQYYREEENGRGNFPPRFSGLQFPNYSSELNVNALELDDSALYLCASSLGVGTTLKQYFGPGTRLTVT.